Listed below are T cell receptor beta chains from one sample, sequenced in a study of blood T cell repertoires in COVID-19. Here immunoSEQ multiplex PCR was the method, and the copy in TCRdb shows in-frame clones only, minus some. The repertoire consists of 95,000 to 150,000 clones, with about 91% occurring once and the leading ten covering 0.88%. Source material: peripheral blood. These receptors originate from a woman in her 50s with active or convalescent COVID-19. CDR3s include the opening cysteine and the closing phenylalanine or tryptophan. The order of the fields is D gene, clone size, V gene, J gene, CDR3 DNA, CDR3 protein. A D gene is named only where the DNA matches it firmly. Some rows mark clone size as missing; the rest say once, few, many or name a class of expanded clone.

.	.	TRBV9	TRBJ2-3	TGTGCCAGCAGCGTAGGCGGAGCAGACTACACAGATACGCAGTATTTT	CASSVGGADYTDTQYF
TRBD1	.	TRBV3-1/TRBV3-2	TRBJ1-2	TGTGCCAGCAGCCAAGATCTGACAGGGTACTATGGCTACACCTTC	CASSQDLTGYYGYTF
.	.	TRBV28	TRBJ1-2	TGTGCCAGCACCACCAGGGGTTTGGGGCGGAGCTACACCTTC	CASTTRGLGRSYTF
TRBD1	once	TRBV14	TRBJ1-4	TGTGCCAGCAGCCGGGACAGGGGGCGTGAAAAACTGTTTTTT	CASSRDRGREKLFF
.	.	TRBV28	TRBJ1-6	TGTGCCAGCAGTTTCACAGGGTCGCGGTCACCCCTCCACTTT	CASSFTGSRSPLHF
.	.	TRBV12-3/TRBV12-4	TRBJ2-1	TGTGCCAGCCAAGGCCTCCGGGGCAATGAGCAGTTCTTC	CASQGLRGNEQFF
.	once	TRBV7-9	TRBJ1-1	TGTGCCAGCAGCTTAGCGGGGAGGGGAACTGAAGCTTTCTTT	CASSLAGRGTEAFF
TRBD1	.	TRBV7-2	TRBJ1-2	TGTGCCAGCAGATCTGGACCGGGACAGGACTATGGCTACACCTTC	CASRSGPGQDYGYTF
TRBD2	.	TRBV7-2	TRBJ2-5	TGTGCCAGCAGCTTTAGCGGGAGTGGAGAGACCCAGTACTTC	CASSFSGSGETQYF
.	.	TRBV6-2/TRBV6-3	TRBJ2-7	TGTGCCAGCAGCCTAGCCCTGACCTACGAGCAGTACTTC	CASSLALTYEQYF
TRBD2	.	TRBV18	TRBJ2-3	TGTGCCAGCTCCCCTCGCCGACTAGCGGAGTCTACAGATACGCAGTATTTT	CASSPRRLAESTDTQYF
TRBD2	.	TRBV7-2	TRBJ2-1	TGTGCCAGCAGCCTAACCTCGGGAGGACTTGGGAATGAGCAGTTCTTC	CASSLTSGGLGNEQFF
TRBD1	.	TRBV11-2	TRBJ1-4	TGTGCCAGCAGCTTAAGGGGGCTGGGAAATGAAAAACTGTTTTTT	CASSLRGLGNEKLFF
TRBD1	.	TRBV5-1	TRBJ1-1	TGCGCCAGCAGCTTACAGGGGGCTAGGGTGGGGACTGAAGCTTTCTTT	CASSLQGARVGTEAFF
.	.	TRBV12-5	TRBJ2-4	TGTGCTAGTGGTTTGGACAGGGCCAAAAACATTCAGTACTTC	CASGLDRAKNIQYF
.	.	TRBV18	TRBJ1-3	TGTGCCAGCTCACCACAGTGGCGGGAGGCCCCAGGAAACACCATATATTTT	CASSPQWREAPGNTIYF
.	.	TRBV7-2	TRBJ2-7	TGTGCCAGCAGCCCAACAGGGTCAAGCTCCTACGAGCAGTACTTC	CASSPTGSSSYEQYF
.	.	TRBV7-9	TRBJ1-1	TGTGCCAGCAGCCTGACAGGCACTGAAGCTTTCTTT	CASSLTGTEAFF
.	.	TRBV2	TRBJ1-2	TGTGCCAGCAGTGGCGGTCCCAAGGAGGGCTACACCTTC	CASSGGPKEGYTF
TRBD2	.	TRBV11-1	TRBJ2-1	TGTGCCAGCAGTCCCCGACTAGCGGGAGATCTCAATGAGCAGTTCTTC	CASSPRLAGDLNEQFF
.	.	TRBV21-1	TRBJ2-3	TGTGCCAGCAGCAAAGACAGGGTGAGGAGCACAGATACGCAGTATTTT	CASSKDRVRSTDTQYF
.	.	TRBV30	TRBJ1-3	TGTGCCTGGGAAAGACAGCGAAACACCATATATTTT	CAWERQRNTIYF
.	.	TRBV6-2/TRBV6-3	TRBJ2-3	TGTGCCAGCAGCCTCAAAGCCGAGAGCGATACGCAGTATTTT	CASSLKAESDTQYF
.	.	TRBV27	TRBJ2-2	TGTGCCAGCAGTTTCGGGGGTCGGGCCGGGGAGCTGTTTTTT	CASSFGGRAGELFF
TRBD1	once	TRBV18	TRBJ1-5	TGTGCCAGCTCGTCAGGCACAGGGGGCTACCAGCCCCAGCATTTT	CASSSGTGGYQPQHF
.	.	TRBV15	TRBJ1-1	TGTGCCACCAGCAGAGATAGTGATGAAGCTTTCTTT	CATSRDSDEAFF
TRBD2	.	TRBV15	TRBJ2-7	TGTGCCACCAGCAGAGATTTAGCGGGAGCTCGGGAGCAGTACTTC	CATSRDLAGAREQYF
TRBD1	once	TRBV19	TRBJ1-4	TGTGCCAGTACCTCAGGGGGTTTAGGGGATGAAAAACTGTTTTTT	CASTSGGLGDEKLFF
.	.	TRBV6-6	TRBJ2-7	TGTGCCAGCAGTACCCTATCCTACGAGCAGTACTTC	CASSTLSYEQYF
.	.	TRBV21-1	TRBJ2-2	TGTGCCAGCAGTACCCGGACAGGGTCTGGGGAGCTGTTTTTT	CASSTRTGSGELFF
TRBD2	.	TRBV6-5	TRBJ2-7	TGTGCCAGCAGTTTAGCGGGAAGTCGGAACGAGCAGTACTTC	CASSLAGSRNEQYF
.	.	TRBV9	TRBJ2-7	TGTGCCAGCAGCGTAGAGTGGGGAGGAAGGGAGCAGTACTTC	CASSVEWGGREQYF
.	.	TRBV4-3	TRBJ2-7	TGCGCCAGCAGCCAATACGGGACCTACGAGCAGTACTTC	CASSQYGTYEQYF
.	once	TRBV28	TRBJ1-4	TGTGCCAGCAGTTTAGTGGGGCCCGTGGCTAATGAAAAACTGTTTTTT	CASSLVGPVANEKLFF
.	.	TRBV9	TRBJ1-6	TGTGCCAGCAGCGTCGGACAGACCAATTCACCCCTCCACTTT	CASSVGQTNSPLHF
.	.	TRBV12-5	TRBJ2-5	TGTGCTAGTGGTTTGGGACTAGAACAAGAGACCCAGTACTTC	CASGLGLEQETQYF
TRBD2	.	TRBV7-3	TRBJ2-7	TGTGCCAGCAGCCCGGGACTAGCGGTTTTTGGGGCCTACGAGCAGTACTTC	CASSPGLAVFGAYEQYF
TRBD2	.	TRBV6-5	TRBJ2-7	TGTGCCAGCAGCCCAGGACTAGCGGGAGCTAACGAGCAGTACTTC	CASSPGLAGANEQYF
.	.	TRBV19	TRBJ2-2	TGTGCCAGTAGTATAGTAGGGACTGGGAACACCGGGGAGCTGTTTTTT	CASSIVGTGNTGELFF
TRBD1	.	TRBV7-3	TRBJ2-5	TGTGCCAGCAGTCTAGGGGGCTCCGATGGGGAGACCCAGTACTTC	CASSLGGSDGETQYF
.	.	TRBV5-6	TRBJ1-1	TGTGCCAGCAGCTTAACAGGGCCTGTGTTCCGGGGCACTGAAGCTTTCTTT	CASSLTGPVFRGTEAFF
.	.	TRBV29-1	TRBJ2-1	TGCAGCGTTGACAGGGCCGGGGGAGAGCAGTTCTTC	CSVDRAGGEQFF
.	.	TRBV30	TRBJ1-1	TGTGCCTGGAGTCTAGGATTGAACACTGAAGCTTTCTTT	CAWSLGLNTEAFF
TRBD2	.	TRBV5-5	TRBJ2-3	TGTGCCAGCAGCTTTAGCGGGGTCACAGATACGCAGTATTTT	CASSFSGVTDTQYF
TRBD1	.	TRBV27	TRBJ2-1	TGTGCCAGCAAGAAACTACCGGGACAGCAATACAATGAGCAGTTCTTC	CASKKLPGQQYNEQFF
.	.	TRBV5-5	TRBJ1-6	TGTGCCAGCAGCTTGGAGTCCTTCCCCGGGGATAATTCACCCCTCCACTTT	CASSLESFPGDNSPLHF
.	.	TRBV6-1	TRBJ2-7	TGTGCCAGCAGTGAAGCGGAGGTTCCTACCTACGAGCAGTACTTC	CASSEAEVPTYEQYF
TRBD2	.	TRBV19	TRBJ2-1	TGTGCCAGTTGCCCTCAGCGGGGCCGCTCCTACAATGAGCAGTTCTTC	CASCPQRGRSYNEQFF
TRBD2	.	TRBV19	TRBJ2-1	TGTGCCAGTAGTAATCCTAGCGGTCGTGAGCAGTTCTTC	CASSNPSGREQFF
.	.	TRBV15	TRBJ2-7	TGTGCCACCTCCGGCGAGGGCTACGAGCAGTACTTC	CATSGEGYEQYF
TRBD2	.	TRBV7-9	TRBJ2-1	TGTGCCAGCAGCTTACTAGCGGGGGCCTACAATGAGCAGTTCTTC	CASSLLAGAYNEQFF
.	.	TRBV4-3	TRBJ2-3	TGCGCCAGCAGCCAAGATAGCGGAACCGCCACAGATACGCAGTATTTT	CASSQDSGTATDTQYF
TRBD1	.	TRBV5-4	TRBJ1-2	TGTGCCAGCAGCTCGGGACAGCAGAACTATGGCTACACCTTC	CASSSGQQNYGYTF
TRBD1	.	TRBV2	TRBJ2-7	TGTGCCAGCAGTTCCGGGACAGGGCTATTAGAGCAGTACTTC	CASSSGTGLLEQYF